This entry describes one TCR beta chain. These data originate in a study of T-cell memory formation after mild COVID-19. Study-wide background: For the most part, TCR clusters were specific to one donor.

TCRdb redid the calling of the 5' RACE reads with MiXCR, one entry per CDR3 protein. This sample has around 420,000 distinct CDR3 sequences, with approximately 25% found just once. V lost 11 bases, J lost 3 bases, and 11 bases lay in between. Germline values: CDR1 ENHRY, CDR2 SYGVKD. There are 12 residues in the CDR3. The chain is built from TRBV10-3 and TRBJ2-1; D tentatively reads TRBD1 or TRBD2 (5 bases each). The receptor's source is an adult woman who had mild COVID-19 (a few samples of this study predate the infection). Cell type and time point are not known. Input material: PBMCs or a T cell subset sorted from them (not recorded which). The CDR3 protein is CAFGTDYNEQFF. The DNA of the CDR3 is TGTGCCTTCGGGACGGACTACAATGAGCAGTTCTTC.